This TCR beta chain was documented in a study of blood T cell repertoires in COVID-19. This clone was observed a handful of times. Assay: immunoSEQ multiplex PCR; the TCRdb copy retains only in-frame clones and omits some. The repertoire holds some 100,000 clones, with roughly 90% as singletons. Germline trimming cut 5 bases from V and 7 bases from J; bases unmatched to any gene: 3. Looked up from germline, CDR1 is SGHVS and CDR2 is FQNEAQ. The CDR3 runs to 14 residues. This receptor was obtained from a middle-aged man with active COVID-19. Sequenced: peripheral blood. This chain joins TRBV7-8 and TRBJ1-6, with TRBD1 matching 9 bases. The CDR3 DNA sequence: TGTGCCAGCAGCCCTGACAGGGGGAATTCACCCCTCCACTTT. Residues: CASSPDRGNSPLHF.